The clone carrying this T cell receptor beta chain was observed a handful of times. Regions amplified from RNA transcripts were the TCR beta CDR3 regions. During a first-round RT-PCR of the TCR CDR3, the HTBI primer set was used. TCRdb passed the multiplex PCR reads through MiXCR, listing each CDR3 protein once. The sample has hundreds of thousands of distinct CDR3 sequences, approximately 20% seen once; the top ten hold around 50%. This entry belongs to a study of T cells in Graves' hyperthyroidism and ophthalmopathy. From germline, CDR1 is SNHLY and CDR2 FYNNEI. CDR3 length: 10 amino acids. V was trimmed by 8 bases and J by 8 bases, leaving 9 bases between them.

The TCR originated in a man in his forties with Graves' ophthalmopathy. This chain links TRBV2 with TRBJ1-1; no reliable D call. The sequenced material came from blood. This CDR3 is CASGTSEAFF. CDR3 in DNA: TGTGCCAGCGGTACCTCAGAAGCTTTCTTT.